This TCR beta chain was profiled in a study of tumor-infiltrating lymphocytes in localized non-small cell lung cancer. Overall study findings and caveats: No T-cell fraction difference was seen between IM1 and IM2 tumors. Tumors had more T cell infiltration than uninvolved lung, per TCRbeta sequencing and CD3 counts. Recurrence-free survival showed no association with tumor T-cell fraction. Different pieces of the same tissue went to different assays, confounding technical variation with intratumor heterogeneity.

Assay: immunoSEQ multiplex PCR; the TCRdb copy retains only in-frame clones and omits some. Here the sample spans roughly 30,000 clones, roughly 85% being singletons. This clone was seen a handful of times. Its antigen is still unknown. The material sequenced was lung tumor tissue. This receptor was taken from a human donor with non-small cell lung cancer.

This CDR3 is CASKSNYGYTF. DNA of the CDR3: TGTGCCAGCAAGAGTAACTATGGCTACACCTTC. The chain combines TRBV28 with TRBJ1-2; D gene unclear. Germline lookup yields CDR1 MDHEN and CDR2 SYDVKM. V gave up 7 bases and J gave up 1 base, with 4 bases separating them. The CDR3 spans 11 residues.